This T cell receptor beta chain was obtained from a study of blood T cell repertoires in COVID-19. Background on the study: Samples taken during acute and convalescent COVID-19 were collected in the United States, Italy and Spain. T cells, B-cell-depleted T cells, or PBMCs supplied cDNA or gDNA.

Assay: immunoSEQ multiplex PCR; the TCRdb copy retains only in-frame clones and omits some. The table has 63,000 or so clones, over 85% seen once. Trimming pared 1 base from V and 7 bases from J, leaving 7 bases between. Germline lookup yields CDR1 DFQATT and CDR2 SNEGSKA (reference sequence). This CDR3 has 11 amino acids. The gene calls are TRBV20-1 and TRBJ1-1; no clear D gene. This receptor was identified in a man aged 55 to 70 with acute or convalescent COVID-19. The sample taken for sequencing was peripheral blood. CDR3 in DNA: TGCAGTGCTAGAGTAGGGAGTGAAGCTTTCTTT. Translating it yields CSARVGSEAFF.